This T cell receptor beta chain was captured in a study of human T cells and chemical hapten exposure (dated by TCRdb to about 2021). With regard to the full study: For sensitization, 2% DPC in acetone was applied to a roughly 2 cm by roughly 2 cm area of upper inner arm skin. Throughout the study period of 20 to 30 weeks, patients also received therapeutic DPC doses to the scalp every week. The study tracked peripheral blood TCR repertoire changes in vivo during primary and secondary sensitization to the hapten diphenylcyclopropenone (DPC) in alopecia patients. The mostly female patient cohort included alopecia areata with under or over 50% scalp involvement, alopecia totalis and alopecia universalis. Blood samples were taken from patients before sensitization (week 0) and at 2, 6 and about 24 weeks after DPC sensitization. Patch tests used Finn chambers with 0.01% DPC on the upper back, scored after 6 days by International Contact Dermatitis Research Group standards. Libraries were pooled for sequencing, and per-sample TCR yields varied mainly because of small differences in library volumes within the pool. For TCR sequencing, blood came from about 28 alopecia patients at anywhere from one to four time points (pre-sensitization, 2, 6 and 24 weeks).

This clonotype was seen only a few times. Its antigen is not yet known. No base-level quality is on record; no much larger clone is a single base apart. Receptor libraries were prepared by RACE. The data were produced on a NextSeq 500. Library preparation attached unique molecular identifiers to individual cDNA molecules for quantitative, reproducible TCR counting. Both TCR alpha and TCR beta chains were sequenced from each blood RNA sample. The original pipeline was this. A median of around 96,000 TCRs per sample was observed, with a range of about 23,224 to 690,600. The Decombinator software suite was used to annotate the V, J and CDR3 of the TCR reads. Every sample was subsampled to the same number of TCRs (28,000) for the PS versus PT1 abundance plots. Expanded TCRs were defined as absent before sensitization and observed at least eight times at the 2-week time point. Through fastp at Q25 and MiXCR, TCRdb rebuilt clones from the public reads, retaining in-frame beta chains. Here each entry gathers all rows of one CDR3 protein and keeps the most common genes and DNA. These V and J calls rely on TCRdb rather than the paper's analysis. The sample profile shows around 380,000 distinct CDR3 sequences; around 4.8% of them were found once. Jointly, the top ten make up approximately 2.5% of the sample.

Beyond this particular receptor, the publication reports: The number of PT1 expanded TCRs positively correlated with patch test score, significant at thresholds 8, 16 and 32 but not 4. After repeated subsampling, changes were observed in the strength of the expansion versus patch-test correlation and in the threshold at which the correlation became significant. Significantly more large CDR3 similarity clusters were formed by expanded TCRs than by pre-sensitization or healthy control sets, consistent with antigen-driven responses. Alopecia, a presumed autoimmune disease, was present in all patients, so the immune response of the patients might differ from that of healthy individuals. DPC sensitization did not change the number of TCRs with a frequency above 1 in 1000, and there was no evidence of changes in global repertoire structure.

Explained via the paper, the time point label denotes: patch test 1, 2 weeks after DPC sensitization. The label giving this sample's treatment or condition can be read as: therapeutic diphenylcyclopropenone sensitization with weekly scalp DPC. At each patch-test visit, blood was drawn before the patch test was applied. Patients were eligible if aged 18 to 70, diagnosed with alopecia and judged suitable for DPC therapy, and pregnant patients were excluded. Total RNA was isolated from unfractionated whole blood collected in Tempus Blood RNA tubes. The V and J ends are trimmed by 1 base and 7 bases, leaving 14 bases between them. The CDR3 spans 15 residues, from the cysteine through the phenylalanine. Only the CDR3 part of the read is kept: 45 bases, read in frame from the first base. CDR1 is given as LGHDT and CDR2 as YNNKEL, both from the germline V gene (reference sequence).

The source of this sequence is a woman aged 50 to 60 with alopecia areata. Some clones in this sample may be carry-over from other donors' samples. The chain employs TRBV3-1 and TRBJ1-5; confidence is insufficient to name the D gene. The sample was whole blood, taken in connection with sensitization to the hapten diphenylcyclopropenone (DPC). The CDR3 corresponds to CASSQGLVTTQPQHF. The bases read TGTGCCAGCAGCCAAGGATTAGTAACCACCCAGCCCCAGCATTTT.